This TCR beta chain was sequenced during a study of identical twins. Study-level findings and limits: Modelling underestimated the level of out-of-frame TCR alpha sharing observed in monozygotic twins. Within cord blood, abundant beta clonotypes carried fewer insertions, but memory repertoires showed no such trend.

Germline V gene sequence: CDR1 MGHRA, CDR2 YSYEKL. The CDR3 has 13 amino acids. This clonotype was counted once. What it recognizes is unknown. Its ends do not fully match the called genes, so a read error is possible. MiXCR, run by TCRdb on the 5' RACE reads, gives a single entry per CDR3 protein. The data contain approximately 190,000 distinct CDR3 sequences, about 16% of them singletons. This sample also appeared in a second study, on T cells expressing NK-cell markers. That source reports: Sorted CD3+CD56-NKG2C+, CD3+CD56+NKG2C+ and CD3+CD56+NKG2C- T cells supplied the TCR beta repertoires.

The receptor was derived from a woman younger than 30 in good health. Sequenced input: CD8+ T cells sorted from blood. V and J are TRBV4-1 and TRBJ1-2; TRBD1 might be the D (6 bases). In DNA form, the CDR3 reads TGTGCCATGGGCCCCGGGGGGCTCGGAAGCTACACCTTC. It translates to CAMGPGGLGSYTF.